Listed here is a single TCR beta chain. The CDR3 extends over 12 amino acids. The trim removed 6 bases at V and 6 bases at J, leaving 2 bases unmatched. The record originates from a study of T-cell memory formation after mild COVID-19. cDNA libraries for TCR alpha and TCR beta, carrying sample barcodes and UMIs, came from 5'RACE with constant-segment primers. Each CDR3 protein is one row after TCRdb ran MiXCR on the 5' RACE reads. The data contain about 290,000 distinct CDR3 sequences, about a sixth of them singletons. Sequenced material: PBMCs or a T cell subset sorted from them (not recorded which). The clonotype was recovered from a man between 18 and 35 years old who had mild COVID-19 (a few samples of this study predate the infection). Cell type and time point are not known. The rearrangement uses TRBV12-3 or TRBV12-4 and TRBJ2-1, with 7 bases lining up with TRBD1. The CDR3 loop reads CASRTGVNEQFF. The CDR3 nucleotides read TGTGCCAGCAGAACAGGGGTCAATGAGCAGTTCTTC.